The entry below gives a single TCR beta chain sequence along with its context. Profiling relied on immunoSEQ multiplex PCR, and the TCRdb table lists in-frame clones only, not all of them. The repertoire holds about 2.4 million clones, with roughly 93% as singletons. This CDR3 is built from 15 residues. V was clipped by 0 bases and J by 0 bases, with 11 bases between them. Per the germline V gene, CDR1 is GTSNPN and CDR2 is SVGIG (reference sequence). The data originate from a study of shared clonotypes between healthy human individuals. This chain connects TRBV30 to TRBJ1-1, with a possible D match to TRBD1 (5 bases). What was sequenced was naive CD4+ T cells from PBMCs. Subset indicated: CD45RA+ positively selected. The clonotype comes from a young man in good health. Some clones in this sample may be carry-over from other donors' samples. In nucleotides, the CDR3 is TGTGCCTGGAGTGTAACAGGAGCACTGAACACTGAAGCTTTCTTT. Encoded protein: CAWSVTGALNTEAFF.